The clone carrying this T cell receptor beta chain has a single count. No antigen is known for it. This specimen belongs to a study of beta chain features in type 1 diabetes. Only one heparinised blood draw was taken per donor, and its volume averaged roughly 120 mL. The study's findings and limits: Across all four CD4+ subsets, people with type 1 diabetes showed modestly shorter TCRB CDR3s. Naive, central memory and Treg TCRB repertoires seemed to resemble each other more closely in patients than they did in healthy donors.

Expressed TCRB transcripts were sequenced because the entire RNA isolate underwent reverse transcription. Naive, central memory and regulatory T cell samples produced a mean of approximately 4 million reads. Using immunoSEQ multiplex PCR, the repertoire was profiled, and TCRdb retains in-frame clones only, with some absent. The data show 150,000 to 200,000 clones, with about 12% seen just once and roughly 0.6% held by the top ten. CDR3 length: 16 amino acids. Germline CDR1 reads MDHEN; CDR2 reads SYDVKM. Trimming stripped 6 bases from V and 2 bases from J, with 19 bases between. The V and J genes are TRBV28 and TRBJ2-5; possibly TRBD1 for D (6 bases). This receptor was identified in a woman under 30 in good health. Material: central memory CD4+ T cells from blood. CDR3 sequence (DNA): TGTGCCAGCAGCCCGATACCAGGGGCAGCACAAGAGACCCAGTACTTC. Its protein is CASSPIPGAAQETQYF.